The text below deals with one TCR beta chain. Its binding antigen is unknown. Base quality data are lacking; no much larger clone is found one base away. This sample was taken from a study of cytomegalovirus exposure and HLA in healthy donors (TCRdb year 2017). Concerning the study at large: An earlier analysis of some 500 of the donors reported about 250 Gb of sequence data and some 120 million unique TCR beta sequences from some 180 million T cells. An early release that covered about 600 HLA-typed donors contained approximately 300 gigabases of sequencing data and tens of millions of unique TCR sequences. Among the 398 genotyped donors, around 81% belonged to the genetic ancestry cluster associated with self-reported Caucasian donors. The study was designed to test whether signatures of past pathogen exposure could be identified by cataloging public T cell receptors. The study profiled the T cell repertoires of 550 to 700 subjects by immunosequencing and related them to cytomegalovirus serostatus. In addition to the first cohort of roughly 700 subjects, a separate validation cohort of approximately 130 different subjects was used. To predict cytomegalovirus infection status, the study brought together high-throughput TCR immunosequencing, statistical association of individual TCRs with disease status, and machine learning. A later analysis re-analyzed previously published TCR beta repertoires from 500 to 700 donors and added high-resolution HLA genotyping to study TCR occurrence patterns. Rather than using new phenotypic data, the later analysis identified candidate immune exposures from TCR beta sequences and from how often those sequences occurred across donors. To decide whether each TCR beta V gene segment behaved as functional or pseudogenic, an earlier analysis of 587 of the donors relied on high-throughput TCR beta sequencing. Donor age, sex, ethnicity and CMV serostatus were compiled together with the repertoire data. Genome-wide SNP genotypes for about 65% of the 666 donors were used in a later genetic analysis, which treated that subset as a discovery cohort. All discovery cohort repertoires had been generated on a single sequencing platform. Both class I and class II loci were covered by HLA typing, at four-digit resolution. Typing coverage differed by locus: A, B, C, DRB1 and DQB1 were typed in roughly 620-630 donors, DQA1 in approximately 520, DPA1 in over 600, and DPB1 in 400 to 480. Roughly 5 DR-DQ haplotypes were treated as single units for association and clustering because of strong linkage in the cohort. Among 350 to 400 genotyped donors of the cohort, an average of approximately 230,000 unique TCR beta nucleotide sequences were sequenced per donor, around a sixth of them non-productive.

The protocol used for the library was the immunoSEQ multiplex PCR assay. For the multiplex PCR, a mixture combining 60 forward primers for TCR Vbeta segments and 13 reverse primers for TCR Jbeta segments was used. A multiplex PCR assay on genomic DNA amplified the CDR3 region of rearranged TCR beta genes. On the Illumina HiSeq System, the amplified TCR beta libraries were sequenced as 87-base-pair reads. Per the source publication's procedure: A later analysis counted about 80 million unique TCR beta chains across the 650 to 800 repertoires, and around 9.9 million of these chains were shared by at least two donors. A nearest-neighbor algorithm error-corrected the raw reads and collapsed the reads into unique sequences, merging closely related sequences to remove PCR and sequencing errors. CDR3 sequences were aligned to IMGT reference sequences to assign V, D and J gene segments. For a sequence to be retained, a match of at least six nucleotides to both a V gene segment and a J gene segment was required. A rearrangement was called productive if the CDR3 had no stop codons and remained in frame with V and J, and every other rearrangement was called non-productive. Following IMGT convention, CDR3 was defined as the stretch from the second conserved V-encoded cysteine to the conserved J-encoded phenylalanine. The earlier analysis of approximately 500 of the donors excluded sequences that lacked an unambiguous match to a single V gene segment. In an earlier analysis of some 590 of the donors, a V segment was called functional when productive rearrangements were above 56.7%, and segregating when the standard deviation between donors exceeded 5%. To diagnose cytomegalovirus status from the catalog of TCR beta chain sequences, a statistical classification framework was built. In a later analysis, TCR nucleotide sequences were compared against IMGT/GENE-DB human TR gene sequences so that V and J genes could be assigned. Using the TCRdist pipeline, a later analysis assigned CDR3 sequences along with most-parsimonious VDJ recombination scenarios. In a later analysis, each TCR beta chain was defined by its CDR3 amino acid sequence together with its V-gene family, and reads lacking a unique V-gene family were excluded. A later analysis removed 592 highly shared, low-generation-probability nucleotide sequences to deal with suspected cross-contamination and a sequencing artifact. A later analysis calculated a clonal expansion index for each public chain from normalized within-repertoire ranks of inferred template counts. Generation probabilities in a later analysis came from a VDJ recombination model fitted to out-of-frame rearrangements, and those results were checked against IGoR. In a later analysis, hypergeometric tests were used to score TCR-TCR, TCR-HLA and TCR-CMV co-occurrence, with a repertoire-size bias correction applied to TCR pairs. A later analysis estimated false discovery rates by permuting HLA or CMV assignments 20 times. In a later analysis, co-occurring TCRs were grouped using DBSCAN, with TCRdist sequence similarity added in when clustering inside HLA-allele-positive subsets. For co-occurrence clustering, repertoires with fewer than 30,000 or more than 120,000 public chains were excluded, along with five or six repertoires with anomalous nucleotide sharing. TCRdb limited this immuneACCESS table to in-frame rearrangements with V and J called. A share of clones is missing; checked studies link under half to unresolved V genes, and the rest is unexplained. Clone size and the V and J calls come from that table; the DNA yielded D and trimming. The sample profile shows some 150,000 clones; 70% to 80% of them were found once. The top ten hold about 9.5% of the sample.

The cohort consisted of 650 to 700 healthy bone marrow donors. Cohort members were all nominally healthy when sampled, although unrecorded immune exposures were likely present. The donor tested CMV seropositive and was one of the 289 seropositive cohort members. Each donor provided a peripheral blood sample, and peripheral blood mononuclear cells were used for TCR beta sequencing. Genomic DNA extraction from the blood cell samples was performed with the Qiagen DNeasy Blood Extraction Kit. V drops 4 bases and J drops 0 bases, leaving 14 bases in between. The CDR1 and CDR2 encoded by the germline V gene are SGDLS and YYNGEE. The CDR3, cysteine through phenylalanine, is 16 amino acids long. Only the CDR3 part of the read is kept: 48 bases, read in frame from the first base. Summary of the overall study and its limitations: The presence/absence analyses assumed that sequencing depth was roughly uniform across donors, and that assumption may not be true. A later analysis reported that several top co-occurrence clusters appeared linked to parvovirus B19, influenza, CMV and Epstein-Barr virus. Compared with the approximately 710-donor mean, donors in an Asian-associated ancestry cluster had fewer N-insertions in productive TCRs, according to a later genetic analysis. Compared with equally common non-associated chains, HLA-associated TCR beta chains in a later analysis were more clonally expanded and had lower generation probabilities. A further reported finding was that TCR beta sequences accurately predicted the HLA-A and HLA-B alleles for most subjects in the first cohort. Most TCR sequences were observed very rarely across donors, whereas some public TCRs were present in many individuals. An association between a missense DCLRE1C variant and V-gene and J-gene trimming of TCR beta chains was found in a later genetic analysis and replicated in an independent cohort. The sequencing pipeline was judged likely to have produced a cluster of highly shared sequence variants as a technical artifact. CMV serostatus was the only immune exposure information available for the cohort. According to a later analysis, TCR association rates differed among HLA loci, with DRB1 alleles showing the most associated TCRs and HLA-C alleles showing the fewest. In both the original and validation cohorts, the classifier was reported to diagnose cytomegalovirus status with high specificity and sensitivity. The earlier analysis of approximately 540 of the donors excluded roughly 17 rarely observed V segments, including chromosome 9 orphons, because counts were too low. In an earlier analysis of fewer than 750 of the donors, most TCR beta V segments were observed in productive rearrangements about 87% or about 30% of the time, broadly matching IMGT annotations. The authors suggested that the approach could potentially be generalized to other disease states and immunological phenotypes. A few of the identified cytomegalovirus-associated TCR beta chains were confirmed in vitro to be specific for cytomegalovirus antigens. Strong co-occurrence of HLA alleles, especially DR and DQ, made assigning TCR associations to individual alleles difficult. In a later analysis, most CMV-associated TCR beta chains were found to appear HLA-restricted, with HLA associations seemingly driven largely by CMV exposure. In the study, 164 TCR beta chains were listed as associated with cytomegalovirus. Correlated functional status among segregating V segments might reflect linkage disequilibrium, but an unknown experimental factor could not be ruled out. Specific HLA alleles were associated with 18,000 or so TCR beta sequences at a false discovery rate of 0.05 in a later analysis. Because some donors lacked HLA typing at each locus, the association tests relied only on the typed subset. Only TCR beta chains were sequenced in this cohort, and the absence of alpha or paired-chain data limited detectable features. Because the 87-base-pair reads could not distinguish some IMGT-functional V segments, including TRBV6-2 and TRBV6-3, those segments were excluded.

The specimen sequenced was PBMCs. The chain is encoded by TRBV9 joined to TRBJ1-3; the D gene is possibly TRBD1, with 6 bases matching. This receptor was taken from a man aged 18 to 30 in good health and CMV-seropositive. The nucleotide sequence reads as follows: TGTGCCAGCAGCACTAACCCAGGGGTCTCTGGAAACACCATATATTTT. It specifies CASSTNPGVSGNTIYF. Reference TRBV9 and TRBJ1-3 genes cover what lies past the CDR3, so the full variable domain is DSGVTQTPKHLITATGQRVTLRCSPRSGDLSVYWYQQSLDQGLQFLIQYYNGEERAKGNILERFSAQQFPDLHSELNLSSLELGDSALYFCASSTNPGVSGNTIYFGEGSWLTVV.